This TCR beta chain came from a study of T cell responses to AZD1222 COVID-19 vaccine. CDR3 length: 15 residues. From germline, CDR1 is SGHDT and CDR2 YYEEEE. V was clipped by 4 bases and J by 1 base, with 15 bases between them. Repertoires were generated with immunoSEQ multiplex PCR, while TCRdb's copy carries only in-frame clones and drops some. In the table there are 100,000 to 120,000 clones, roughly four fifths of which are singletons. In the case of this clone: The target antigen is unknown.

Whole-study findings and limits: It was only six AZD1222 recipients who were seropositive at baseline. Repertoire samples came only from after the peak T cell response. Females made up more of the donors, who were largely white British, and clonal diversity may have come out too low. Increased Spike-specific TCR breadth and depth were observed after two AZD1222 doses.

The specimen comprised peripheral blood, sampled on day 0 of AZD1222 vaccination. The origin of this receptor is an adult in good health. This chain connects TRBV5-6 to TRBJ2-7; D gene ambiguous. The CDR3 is CASSPGVARSYEQYF. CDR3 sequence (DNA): TGTGCCAGCAGCCCCGGCGTGGCGAGGTCCTACGAGCAGTACTTC.